These 13 T cell receptor beta chains share one sample of origin, sequenced in a study of blood T cell repertoires in COVID-19. Sequenced by immunoSEQ multiplex PCR; TCRdb stores in-frame clones only, minus some. The table has around 190,000 clones, approximately 84% seen once; the top ten hold 3% to 3.5%. The sample consisted of PBMCs or T cells enriched from blood (not recorded which). These receptors were taken from a woman in her twenties or thirties who had recovered from COVID-19.

The rearrangement joins TRBV27 to TRBJ2-7; TRBD1 matches at 10 bases. After removal of 7 bases from V and 5 bases from J, the junction contained 5 bases not matched to a gene. Germline V gene lookup returns CDR1 MNHEY and CDR2 SMNVEV (reference sequence). This CDR3 has 13 amino acids. The CDR3 region has the DNA TGTGCCAGCAACAGACAGGGGGCGGACGAGCAGTACTTC. Protein sequence: CASNRQGADEQYF.

V is TRBV24-1 and J is TRBJ2-1; D gene ambiguous. This CDR3 comprises 14 residues. V gave up 1 base and J gave up 9 bases, with 12 bases separating them. The germline V gene encodes CDR1 KGHDR and CDR2 SFDVKD. In DNA, the CDR3 is TGTGCCACCAGTGATTTAGGCCGCGAGCGTGAGCAGTTCTTC. Translated, it gives CATSDLGREREQFF.

This clone was recorded a few times. The V and J genes are TRBV20-1 and TRBJ2-1, with TRBD1 matching 8 bases. The V gene end was trimmed by 3 bases and the J gene end by 2 bases; junction bases not matched to a gene: 6. The CDR3 spans 15 residues. Germline loops: CDR1 DFQATT, CDR2 SNEGSKA (reference sequence). The CDR3: CSASSARGPYNEQFF. For the CDR3, the DNA is TGCAGTGCTAGTTCAGCCAGGGGGCCCTACAATGAGCAGTTCTTC.

The gene calls are TRBV11-1 and TRBJ2-3, with 7 bases that match TRBD2. Germline V gives CDR1 SGHAT, CDR2 FQDESV (reference sequence). The CDR3 covers 16 residues. V shed 5 bases and J 0 bases; nucleotides not matched to a gene: 8. CDR3 coding DNA: TGTGCCAGCAGCGCGGGGGACGGACCGAGCACAGATACGCAGTATTTT. Translated: CASSAGDGPSTDTQYF.

This clone has more than one count but fewer than ten. The chain is built from TRBV24-1 and TRBJ1-2; 10 positions agree with TRBD1. The CDR3 length is 14 residues. V was pared by 6 bases and J by 4 bases, with 4 bases of the junction left unmatched. In germline, CDR1 is KGHDR, CDR2 SFDVKD. The CDR3 DNA is TGTGCCACCAGTCGAGGACAGGGGGTCTATGGCTACACCTTC. Translating it yields CATSRGQGVYGYTF.

This chain links TRBV28 with TRBJ1-3; 7 bases are shared with TRBD1. CDR1 is MDHEN and CDR2 is SYDVKM in the germline V gene. The CDR3 is 16 amino acids. Trimming at V came to 6 bases and at J to 0 bases, leaving 8 bases not matched to a gene. The CDR3 region is CASRSEQGPSGNTIYF. The CDR3 DNA sequence: TGTGCCAGCAGGTCCGAACAGGGGCCCTCTGGAAACACCATATATTTT.

The rearrangement joins TRBV4-1 to TRBJ1-3; 8 bases are a match to TRBD1. The germline V gene has CDR1 MGHRA and CDR2 YSYEKL. V gave up 1 base and J gave up 4 bases; unmatched junction bases: 3. The CDR3 totals 15 residues. The CDR3 is CASSQVGQGGNTIYF. The CDR3 region has the DNA TGCGCCAGCAGCCAAGTAGGACAGGGAGGAAACACCATATATTTT.

The chain links TRBV6-4 to TRBJ2-3; 10 bases map to TRBD2. V gave up 0 bases and J gave up 5 bases; unmatched junction bases: 2. Germline V gene data show CDR1 as MRHNA and CDR2 as SNTAGT. This CDR3 spans 15 amino acids. CDR3 loop: CASSDSIAGGDTQYF. The CDR3, as DNA: TGTGCCAGCAGTGACTCGATAGCGGGGGGAGATACGCAGTATTTT.

J is TRBJ2-3 and V is TRBV28, with 8 bases identical to TRBD2. The germline CDR1 and CDR2 sequences are MDHEN and SYDVKM. CDR3 size: 14 residues. V shed 5 bases and J 2 bases; nucleotides not matched to a gene: 3. This CDR3 is CASSPAGVTDTQYF. The CDR3 DNA reads TGTGCCAGCAGTCCAGCGGGAGTCACAGATACGCAGTATTTT.

CDR3 DNA: TGTGCCAGCAGCTTTTCCGTGACAACTAATCAGCCCCAGCATTTT. This codes for CASSFSVTTNQPQHF. The rearrangement joins TRBV7-8 to TRBJ1-5; the D is unclear. The germline CDR1 and CDR2 sequences are SGHVS and FQNEAQ. This CDR3 has 15 residues. The V end was cut by 3 bases, the J end by 4 bases, with 13 bases between.

The chain combines TRBV7-8 with TRBJ2-7; 13 bases match TRBD2. This CDR3 spans 15 amino acids. Germline V CDR1 and CDR2: SGHVS, FQNEAQ. The ends lost 5 bases at V and 7 bases at J; junction bases unmatched: 8. CDR3 coding DNA: TGTGCCAGCAGCGCCGGACTAGCGGGAGTAGGAGAGCAGTACTTC. Amino acids: CASSAGLAGVGEQYF.

This sequence joins TRBV7-9 and TRBJ2-3, with 9 bases fitting TRBD2. Trimming took 0 bases from V and 4 from J; bases not matched to a gene: 8. The CDR3 is 17 amino acids. Germline CDR1 SEHNR, CDR2 FQNEAQ (reference sequence). The CDR3 here is CASSLAGAGGSPDTQYF. As DNA, the CDR3 is TGTGCCAGCAGCTTAGCGGGGGCGGGAGGGTCCCCAGATACGCAGTATTTT.

V usage is TRBV19 and J usage is TRBJ2-1; 15 bases align to TRBD2. Trimming cost V 9 bases and J 0 bases; bases outside gene matches: 3. The CDR3 is 16 amino acids. The germline V gene encodes CDR1 LNHDA and CDR2 SQIVND (reference sequence). The CDR3: CASRTSGGASYNEQFF. DNA of the CDR3: TGTGCCAGCCGGACTAGCGGGGGGGCCTCCTACAATGAGCAGTTCTTC.